The 22 T cell receptor beta chains below come from one sample, sequenced in a study of T cells expressing NK-cell markers. TCRdb reworked the 5' RACE reads into one entry per CDR3 protein, no DNA. The repertoire table contains some 410,000 distinct CDR3 sequences. Sequenced sample: blood T cells: a sorted CD56 or NKG2C T cell subset, CD4+ or CD8+ T cells, or bulk PBMC T cells (not recorded which). These receptors came from a woman between 18 and 70 years old in good health.

V is TRBV7-3 and J is TRBJ2-5. The CDR3 extends over 13 amino acids. Germline CDR1 is SGHTA and CDR2 is FQGTGA. CDR3 amino acids: CASSDPSQETQYF.

The chain has TRBV10-3 and TRBJ2-7. The CDR3 has 13 amino acids. CDR1 and CDR2 (germline): ENHRY, SYGVKD. CDR3 residues: CAISEDSSYEQYF.

V usage is TRBV5-1 and J usage is TRBJ1-6. This CDR3 comprises 16 residues. CDR1 is SGHRS and CDR2 is YFSETQ in the germline V gene. This chain's CDR3 is CASLHGQIQSNSPLHF.

The CDR3 region is CAWSPGLGDDTQYF. The chain employs TRBV30 and TRBJ2-3; the TCRdb D gene call, TRBD2, has no DNA to confirm it. Germline-derived CDR1 and CDR2 are GTSNPN and SVGIG (reference sequence). CDR3 size: 14 residues.

The rearrangement links TRBV5-1 to TRBJ2-2; TCRdb gives TRBD2 as the D gene, but with no DNA this cannot be confirmed. Germline loops: CDR1 SGHRS, CDR2 YFSETQ. This CDR3 is 18 amino acids long. The CDR3 loop reads CASSLKLAGTSSTGELFF.

This chain joins TRBV30 and TRBJ1-2; TCRdb names TRBD1, which stays unverified in the absence of DNA. The CDR3 totals 13 residues. Germline loops: CDR1 GTSNPN, CDR2 SVGIG (reference sequence). The CDR3 is CAWTEGAGYGYTF. Variable domain in full (rest from reference TRBV30 and TRBJ1-2): SQTIHQWPATLVQPVGSPLSLECTVEGTSNPNLYWYRQAAGRGLQLLFYSVGIGQISSEVPQNLSASRPQDRQFILSSKKLLLSDSGFYLCAWTEGAGYGYTFGSGTRLTVV.

V usage is TRBV12-3 or TRBV12-4 and J usage is TRBJ2-2; TCRdb indicates TRBD2, and absent DNA this call remains unverified. This CDR3 is 14 amino acids long. This CDR3 is CASSFADRAVRLFF.

This chain connects TRBV18 to TRBJ2-2; as DNA is missing, the TRBD1 call by TCRdb cannot be tested. The CDR3 contains 18 residues. Germline assignment: CDR1 KGHSH and CDR2 LQKENI. The chain's CDR3 is CASSPFGTGLQNTGELFF.

This chain connects TRBV11-2 to TRBJ2-1; TCRdb selects TRBD1, and the lack of DNA leaves this call unchecked. The germline V gene has CDR1 SGHAT and CDR2 FQNNGV. This CDR3 has 16 residues. CDR3 region: CASSLEGGQVYNEQFF.

The rearrangement links TRBV24-1 to TRBJ2-1; there is no DNA to check the TCRdb D call of TRBD2. Germline CDR1 and CDR2: KGHDR and SFDVKD. The CDR3 sequence is 15 residues long. Here the CDR3 reads CATALGTSGSNEQFF.

The rearrangement uses TRBV27 and TRBJ2-1; TCRdb names TRBD1, which stays unverified in the absence of DNA. There are 16 residues in the CDR3. Germline V gene lookup returns CDR1 MNHEY and CDR2 SMNVEV (reference sequence). CDR3 residues: CASSSWTGATYNEQFF.

V gene TRBV7-9 combines with J gene TRBJ1-5; the TRBD1 assignment by TCRdb is unverifiable without DNA. The CDR3 consists of 16 residues. Per the germline V gene, CDR1 is SEHNR and CDR2 is FQNEAQ (reference sequence). CDR3 protein: CASSLYSGRRNQPQHF.

V gene TRBV11-2 combines with J gene TRBJ2-1; TCRdb proposes TRBD1, but this gene call is untestable without DNA. The V gene's germline CDR1 is SGHAT and CDR2 FQNNGV. The CDR3 spans 13 residues. CDR3 protein: CASSLLTMRGQFF.

This CDR3 is CSARDPQGADTQYF. The chain uses TRBV20-1 and TRBJ2-3; there is no DNA to check the TCRdb D call of TRBD1. The CDR3 runs to 14 residues. CDR1 is DFQATT and CDR2 is SNEGSKA in the germline V gene (reference sequence).

V and J are TRBV3-1 and TRBJ2-7; TCRdb's D call, TRBD1, is unchecked because there is no DNA. CDR1 is LGHDT, CDR2 YNNKEL, per germline (reference sequence). The CDR3 totals 15 residues. CDR3 in amino acids: CASSQDWDGRYEQYF.

This sequence joins TRBV10-2 and TRBJ2-2. This CDR3 is 15 amino acids long. Germline values: CDR1 WSHSY, CDR2 SAAADI. The CDR3 loop is CASSEGSTNTGELFF.

The V call is TRBV28, the J call TRBJ2-1; TCRdb proposes TRBD2, but this gene call is untestable without DNA. There are 14 residues in the CDR3. Germline loops: CDR1 MDHEN, CDR2 SYDVKM. The CDR3 region is CASSRAGEGNEQFF. Together with reference TRBV28 and TRBJ2-1, the CDR3 gives the full variable domain: DVKVTQSSRYLVKRTGEKVFLECVQDMDHENMFWYRQDPGLGLRLIYFSYDVKMKEKGDIPEGYSVSREKKERFSLILESASTNQTSMYLCASSRAGEGNEQFFGPGTRLTVL.

The chain uses TRBV19 and TRBJ2-3; the D call from TCRdb, TRBD1, cannot be confirmed without DNA. Germline loops: CDR1 LNHDA, CDR2 SQIVND (reference sequence). The CDR3 has 14 residues. CDR3 loop: CASLQGRGTDTQYF.

This rearrangement joins TRBV6-1 to TRBJ1-5. Germline V CDR1 and CDR2: MNHNS, SASEGT. This CDR3 is built from 14 residues. The CDR3 loop reads CASYPRASNQPQHF.

This CDR3 reads CSVDQVGTEAFF. The V call is TRBV29-1, the J call TRBJ1-1. The CDR3 has 12 residues. Germline CDR1 is SQVTM and CDR2 is ANQGSEA.

The chain recombines TRBV18 with TRBJ1-5. CDR1 and CDR2 from the germline V gene are KGHSH and LQKENI. This CDR3 contains 13 residues. This CDR3 reads CASSQHNNQPQHF.

The V call is TRBV27, the J call TRBJ2-5; TCRdb's D call, TRBD2, is unchecked because there is no DNA. Germline V gene data show CDR1 as MNHEY and CDR2 as SMNVEV (reference sequence). This CDR3 has 15 amino acids. CDR3 sequence reads: CASSLSVGAGETQYF.